One sample yielded the 11 T cell receptor beta chains listed below, sequenced in a study of vaccination and CD4 T cells after COVID-19. Treatment noted: approximately nine-day PBMC culture with coronavirus spike peptide pools or control peptides (ViraFEST assay). Sequenced with the Oncomine TCR Beta short-read assay was DNA taken from cultured CD4+ T cells. TCRdb reprocessed the PCR reads via MiXCR and lists one record per CDR3 protein. The table lists approximately 13,000 distinct CDR3 sequences, approximately 30% of them singletons. Which antigens these TCRs recognize remains unknown. The sample was cultured CD4+ T cells from blood. These receptors came from a human donor with COVID-19.

This clonotype was counted a few times. V and J are TRBV27 and TRBJ2-1; 11 nucleotides line up with TRBD2. Unmatched junction bases numbered 3, after V lost 6 bases and J lost 2 bases. This CDR3 region has 15 residues. The germline CDR1 and CDR2 sequences are MNHEY and SMNVEV (reference sequence). CDR3 nucleotide sequence: TGTGCCAGCAGGGATAGCGGGGGGGCCTACAATGAGCAGTTCTTC. Its translation: CASRDSGGAYNEQFF.

V usage is TRBV7-6 and J usage is TRBJ2-5; the D gene is possibly TRBD1 (5 bases). Trimming shortened V by 0 bases and J by 3 bases, and 11 bases separated the two germline ends. The CDR3 totals 15 residues. Germline V gene data show CDR1 as SGHVS and CDR2 as FNYEAQ. The DNA of the CDR3 is TGTGCCAGCAGCTTAGCGCCAGGGCCGGAAGAGACCCAGTACTTC. Translated: CASSLAPGPEETQYF. Supplemented by reference TRBV7-6 and TRBJ2-5, the full variable domain reads GAGVSQSPRYKVTKRGQDVALRCDPISGHVSLYWYRQALGQGPEFLTYFNYEAQQDKSGLPNDRFSAERPEGSISTLTIQRTEQRDSAMYRCASSLAPGPEETQYFGPGTRLLVL.

A few counts support this clonotype. The V call is TRBV19, the J call TRBJ2-5; 8 bases align to TRBD1. CDR1 and CDR2 from the germline V gene are LNHDA and SQIVND (reference sequence). With V trimmed by 7 bases and J by 5 bases, 12 bases remained unmatched. The CDR3 is made up of 15 amino acids. CDR3 in amino acids: CASKSLDRVSETQYF. CDR3 coding DNA: TGTGCCAGTAAGAGTTTGGACAGGGTGAGCGAGACCCAGTACTTC.

In its sample, this clonotype was seen a few times. The chain carries TRBV2 and TRBJ1-1; weak D call: TRBD1 (5 bases). Trimming took 5 bases from V and 2 from J, leaving 15 bases between them. CDR3 length equals 15 residues. Germline-derived CDR1 and CDR2 are SNHLY and FYNNEI. The CDR3 bases are TGTGCCAGCAGTCAGACTATGGGGCCTAACACTGAAGCTTTCTTT. Protein product: CASSQTMGPNTEAFF. The variable domain in full, completed from reference TRBV2 and TRBJ1-1, reads EPEVTQTPSHQVTQMGQEVILRCVPISNHLYFYWYRQILGQKVEFLVSFYNNEISEKSEIFDDQFSVERPDGSNFTLKIRSTKLEDSAMYFCASSQTMGPNTEAFFGQGTRLTVV.

This clonotype turned up a few times. V gene TRBV15 combines with J gene TRBJ1-5; D not resolved. The CDR3 runs 13 residues. Germline-derived CDR1 and CDR2 are LNHNV and YYDKDF (reference sequence). The V and J ends lost 2 bases and 4 bases respectively, with 6 bases between them. DNA for the CDR3: TGTGCCACCAGCAGACAGGCTAATCAGCCCCAGCATTTT. Translated: CATSRQANQPQHF.

The gene calls are TRBV15 and TRBJ1-3; D is ambiguous. CDR1 and CDR2 from the germline V gene are LNHNV and YYDKDF (reference sequence). The V gene lost 0 bases and the J gene lost 0 bases, with 6 bases spanning the gap. There are 15 residues in the CDR3. The CDR3 region is CATSREGVSGNTIYF. The CDR3 DNA reads TGTGCCACCAGCAGAGAGGGAGTCTCTGGAAACACCATATATTTT.

This clonotype was counted a few times. This sequence joins TRBV5-4 and TRBJ2-3; 7 nucleotides match TRBD2. There are 16 residues in the CDR3. The V gene's germline CDR1 is SGHNT and CDR2 YYREEE (reference sequence). V trimming: 9 bases; J trimming: 5 bases; junction bases outside the gene matches: 18. CDR3 sequence: CATYAGRGSRGDTQYF. CDR3 bases: TGTGCCACCTATGCTGGGAGGGGCAGTCGAGGAGATACGCAGTATTTT.

A note on this clonotype: Its ends do not fully match the called genes, so a read error is possible. The CDR3 sequence: CSVEDARQGVGYRPIPVQPQHF. CDR3 bases: TGCAGCGTCGAAGACGCCCGACAGGGGGTCGGCTATAGACCTATTCCAGTTCAGCCCCAGCATTTT. The chain is built from TRBV29-1 and TRBJ1-5; 9 bases map to TRBD1. Looked up from germline, CDR1 is SQVTM and CDR2 is ANQGSEA. CDR3 length equals 22 residues.

This clonotype was seen more than once but under ten times. This rearrangement joins TRBV2 to TRBJ2-7; D call uncertain. The CDR3 length is 11 residues. Germline CDR1 reads SNHLY; CDR2 reads FYNNEI. V lost 7 bases to trimming and J lost 3 bases, with 7 bases between them. The chain's CDR3 is CASKADYEQYF. In nucleotides, the CDR3 is TGTGCCAGCAAGGCAGACTACGAGCAGTACTTC.

This clonotype was recorded a few times. V and J are TRBV19 and TRBJ1-2; D is unresolved. V was clipped by 8 bases and J by 3 bases, with 19 bases between them. Germline CDR1 LNHDA, CDR2 SQIVND (reference sequence). The CDR3 sequence is 15 residues long. The CDR3 DNA follows: TGTGCCAGTCGTGGATTGGCCCCAGGTGACTATGGCTACACCTTC. Its protein is CASRGLAPGDYGYTF.

This clonotype was detected once. V and J are TRBV18 and TRBJ1-6, with TRBD1 as a possible D gene (6 bases). The CDR3 runs to 15 residues. V shed 5 bases and J shed 7 bases, with 15 bases lying between them. The germline gives CDR1 KGHSH, CDR2 LQKENI. CDR3 sequence: CASSNQADRNSPLHF. The CDR3 DNA follows: TGTGCCAGCTCAAACCAAGCGGACAGAAATTCACCCCTCCACTTT.